Sequencing of this T cell receptor (beta chain) was carried out in a study of blood T cell repertoires in COVID-19. Study information: Both acute and convalescent COVID-19 samples were obtained from the United States, Italy and Spain.

Original analysis: By means of reference gene primer amplification, nucleated cell counts were estimated. Generated by immunoSEQ multiplex PCR, the TCRdb table keeps only in-frame clones and is missing some. That table furnishes V, J and clone size, whereas the DNA furnished D and trimming. The profile shows tens of thousands of clones, about 81% of them singletons. In Seattle, patients joined the study during active infection and were tracked longitudinally. V was cut by 5 bases and J by 0 bases, with 10 bases left in between. Germline V gene data show CDR1 as LNHNV and CDR2 as YYDKDF (reference sequence). This CDR3 contains 14 residues.

The receptor was derived from a man aged 55 to 70 with COVID-19, enrolled during active disease. Sequenced sample: peripheral blood. The chain has TRBV15 and TRBJ1-1, with D perhaps TRBD1 (5 bases). The CDR3 nucleotides read TGTGCCACCAGCGGCGACAGTATGAACACTGAAGCTTTCTTT. Translation gives CATSGDSMNTEAFF.